This entry lists 26 T cell receptor beta chains sequenced from one sample in a study of T-cell memory formation after mild COVID-19. TCRdb fed the 5' RACE reads into MiXCR, producing one record per CDR3 protein. Here the sample spans 580,000 or so distinct CDR3 sequences, roughly 17% being singletons. Sequencing was performed on PBMCs or a T cell subset sorted from them (not recorded which). Receptors originate from an adult woman who had mild COVID-19 (a few samples of this study predate the infection). Cell type and time point are not known.

This clonotype occurred a few times. The chain combines TRBV20-1 with TRBJ1-1; D not certain. The CDR3 is 15 amino acids. V lost 4 bases and J 0 bases, leaving 15 bases between the germline ends. Looked up from germline, CDR1 is DFQATT and CDR2 is SNEGSKA (reference sequence). CDR3 sequence reads: CSATDRRSMNTEAFF. For the CDR3, the DNA is TGCAGTGCTACCGACCGGAGAAGCATGAACACTGAAGCTTTCTTT.

This clonotype was detected only a few times. The chain links TRBV5-1 to TRBJ2-3; perhaps TRBD1 as D (6 bases). The CDR3 consists of 15 residues. Trimming pared 5 bases from V and 1 base from J, leaving 14 bases between. Per the germline V gene, CDR1 is SGHRS and CDR2 is YFSETQ. The CDR3, as DNA: TGCGCCAGCAGTCCCAGGGGACCCCGCACAGATACGCAGTATTTT. Protein: CASSPRGPRTDTQYF.

V gene TRBV30 combines with J gene TRBJ2-5; tentatively, D is TRBD1 (7 bases). This CDR3 region has 16 residues. V was shortened by 1 base and J by 4 bases, with 19 bases between the two germline ends. The germline CDR1 and CDR2 sequences are GTSNPN and SVGIG (reference sequence). In DNA, the CDR3 is TGTGCCTGGAGTGGGGGGGCTACAGGGGACCTAGAGACCCAGTACTTC. Translated, it gives CAWSGGATGDLETQYF.

The sample holds a few counts of this clonotype. The chain has TRBV12-3 or TRBV12-4 and TRBJ2-3; 14 positions agree with TRBD2. Unmatched junction bases numbered 9, after V lost 3 bases and J lost 4 bases. This CDR3 is 18 amino acids long. CDR3 coding DNA: TGTGCCAGCAGTTTCAGACTAGCGGGAGGGCCTTCCCCAGATACGCAGTATTTT. Protein product: CASSFRLAGGPSPDTQYF.

The chain joins TRBV24-1 to TRBJ2-3; tentative D call: TRBD1 (7 bases). Germline lookup yields CDR1 KGHDR and CDR2 SFDVKD. V lost 2 bases and J lost 6, with 14 bases in between. The CDR3 loop spans 15 amino acids. The CDR3 here is CATSDSAGQLDTQYF. In nucleotides, the CDR3 is TGTGCCACCAGTGATTCCGCGGGACAGCTTGATACGCAGTATTTT.

The table lists this clonotype with a few counts. In DNA form, the CDR3 reads TGCAGCGTTGAGGTGACGGGGGGGGATTACTCTGGAAACACCATATATTTT. This encodes CSVEVTGGDYSGNTIYF. The chain joins TRBV29-1 to TRBJ1-3, with D tentatively TRBD1 (5 bases). Trimming left V 3 bases short and J 0 bases short, with 18 bases between. Germline V CDR1 and CDR2: SQVTM, ANQGSEA. The CDR3 runs to 17 residues. The full variable domain, its missing parts supplied by reference TRBV29-1 and TRBJ1-3, is SAVISQKPSRDICQRGTSLTIQCQVDSQVTMMFWYRQQPGQSLTLIATANQGSEATYESGFVIDKFPISRPNLTFSTLTVSNMSPEDSSIYLCSVEVTGGDYSGNTIYFGEGSWLTVV.

The J gene is TRBJ1-5, the V gene TRBV29-1, with D maybe TRBD1 (5 bases). This CDR3 is built from 13 residues. V was cut by 4 bases and J by 3 bases, with 10 bases left in between. Germline V lookup: CDR1 SQVTM, CDR2 ANQGSEA. The CDR3 nucleotides are TGCAGCGTTGTGTGGGGCAACAATCAGCCCCAGCATTTT. Protein product: CSVVWGNNQPQHF.

This clonotype was detected a few times. The chain joins TRBV7-3 to TRBJ1-1; perhaps TRBD1 as D (5 bases). V gave up 2 bases and J gave up 4 bases, with 14 bases separating them. CDR3 length: 15 amino acids. Germline CDR1 SGHTA, CDR2 FQGTGA. In DNA, the CDR3 is TGTGCCAGCAGCTTAGTAAACGCAGGGATCACTGAAGCTTTCTTT. This sequence encodes CASSLVNAGITEAFF.

The V call is TRBV12-5, the J call TRBJ1-3; D call uncertain. V dropped 2 bases and J dropped 0 bases, with 2 bases sitting between them. The CDR3 is 13 amino acids. Germline CDR1 reads LGHNT; CDR2 reads FRNRAP. CDR3 DNA: TGTGCTAGTGGTTTGACCTCTGGAAACACCATATATTTT. It codes for CASGLTSGNTIYF.

This clonotype was counted only a few times. The rearrangement joins TRBV5-6 to TRBJ2-7; 7 bases line up with TRBD1. Germline V gene sequence: CDR1 SGHDT, CDR2 YYEEEE. The CDR3 contains 16 residues. V lost 3 bases to trimming and J lost 6 bases; unmatched junction nucleotides: 15. CDR3 sequence: CASSSLGQAIPVEQYF. The CDR3 DNA is TGTGCCAGCAGCTCCCTAGGACAGGCGATTCCTGTCGAGCAGTACTTC.

The chain has TRBV7-9 and TRBJ1-1; 8 nucleotides match TRBD1. The CDR3 is made up of 15 amino acids. The trim removed 8 bases at V and 3 bases at J, leaving 11 bases unmatched. Germline V CDR1 and CDR2: SEHNR, FQNEAQ (reference sequence). The CDR3 DNA reads TGTGCCAGCCAAGGACAGGGACGAGAATACACTGAAGCTTTCTTT. Protein: CASQGQGREYTEAFF.

This clonotype appeared once. This chain joins TRBV2 and TRBJ2-1, with D perhaps being TRBD1 or TRBD2 (6 bases each). Trimming shortened V by 6 bases and J by 1 base, and 16 bases separated the two germline ends. The germline gives CDR1 SNHLY, CDR2 FYNNEI. This CDR3 region has 16 residues. The CDR3 nucleotides are TGTGCCAGCAGGTCCATGGGGGGCCTTTCCTACAATGAGCAGTTCTTC. Translation: CASRSMGGLSYNEQFF.

This clonotype has just a few counts. The gene calls are TRBV7-9 and TRBJ1-1; 7 nucleotides line up with TRBD1. CDR1 and CDR2 from the germline V gene are SEHNR and FQNEAQ (reference sequence). This CDR3 spans 16 amino acids. V shed 5 bases, J shed 0 bases, and the junction held 9 bases outside the gene matches. The CDR3 sequence is CASSPQTGLMNTEAFF. The CDR3 DNA sequence: TGTGCCAGCAGCCCCCAGACAGGGCTCATGAACACTGAAGCTTTCTTT.

This clonotype showed up just a few times. CDR3 sequence (DNA): TGTGCCAGCACCCCCGGGACAGGGCTCTATGGCTACACCTTC. Residues: CASTPGTGLYGYTF. The chain uses TRBV27 and TRBJ1-2; TRBD1 aligns across 9 bases. The germline V gene has CDR1 MNHEY and CDR2 SMNVEV (reference sequence). The J segment lost 4 bases and the V segment lost 7 bases, leaving 7 bases of the junction unmatched. The CDR3 totals 14 residues.

The gene calls are TRBV14 and TRBJ2-7, with D possibly being TRBD1 (5 bases). V was trimmed by 5 bases and J by 7 bases, leaving 12 bases between them. CDR3 size: 12 residues. Germline V gene lookup returns CDR1 SGHDN and CDR2 FVKESK. This chain's CDR3 is CASSSTAWEQYF. In nucleotides, the CDR3 is TGTGCCAGCAGCTCGACAGCATGGGAGCAGTACTTC.

This clonotype has more than one count but fewer than ten. The chain employs TRBV7-3 and TRBJ1-1; no clear D. Trimming removed 5 bases from V and 0 bases from J, with 10 bases in between. The germline V gene has CDR1 SGHTA and CDR2 FQGTGA. The CDR3 extends over 14 amino acids. Here the CDR3 reads CASSARGLNTEAFF. The CDR3 DNA reads as TGTGCCAGCAGCGCCCGGGGTTTGAACACTGAAGCTTTCTTT.

This clonotype came up a few times. J is TRBJ1-2 and V is TRBV2; D remains ambiguous. Germline V CDR1 and CDR2: SNHLY, FYNNEI. The V and J ends lost 4 bases and 4 bases respectively, with 13 bases between them. The CDR3 is made up of 14 amino acids. CDR3 DNA sequence: TGTGCCAGCAGTGGGGAGGCCACGGGCTATGGCTACACCTTC. It translates to CASSGEATGYGYTF.

The CDR3 nucleotides read TGTGCCAGCAGCTTAGGTTCAGGGCCCATAGAGACCCAGTACTTC. Protein: CASSLGSGPIETQYF. This chain joins TRBV11-2 and TRBJ2-5; TRBD1 is a possible D gene (5 bases). This CDR3 contains 15 residues. V lost 1 base to trimming and J lost 4 bases, with 13 bases between them. The germline V gene encodes CDR1 SGHAT and CDR2 FQNNGV.

This sequence joins TRBV20-1 and TRBJ1-2; 7 nucleotides align to TRBD1. CDR1 is DFQATT and CDR2 is SNEGSKA in the germline V gene (reference sequence). V was pared by 5 bases and J by 0 bases, with 9 bases of the junction left unmatched. The length of the CDR3 is 15 residues. The CDR3 DNA follows: TGCAGTGCTTCCCGGACAGGCGCCTCTAACTATGGCTACACCTTC. Encoded protein: CSASRTGASNYGYTF.

This chain uses TRBV4-1 with TRBJ1-1; 8 bases agree with TRBD1. After removal of 4 bases from V and 10 bases from J, the junction contained 8 bases not matched to a gene. The germline V gene encodes CDR1 MGHRA and CDR2 YSYEKL. The CDR3 consists of 13 residues. The CDR3 sequence: CASSPPQDRVAFF. CDR3 coding DNA: TGCGCCAGCAGCCCGCCCCAGGACAGGGTAGCTTTCTTT.

This rearrangement joins TRBV6-2 or TRBV6-3 to TRBJ1-1, with D maybe TRBD1 (6 bases). Trimming left V 2 bases short and J 0 bases short, with 13 bases between. Germline V gene lookup returns CDR1 MNHEY and CDR2 SVGEGT. The length of the CDR3 is 16 residues. CDR3 in DNA: TGTGCCAGCAGTTACCCCCGGGACACCTTGAACACTGAAGCTTTCTTT. Translation: CASSYPRDTLNTEAFF.

The chain links TRBV5-1 to TRBJ2-5, with TRBD1 identical over 9 bases. This CDR3 has 15 amino acids. Germline V gene data show CDR1 as SGHRS and CDR2 as YFSETQ. Trimming took 4 bases from V and 5 from J; bases not matched to a gene: 9. CDR3 protein: CASSTGTGSMETQYF. In nucleotides, the CDR3 is TGCGCCAGCAGCACAGGGACAGGGAGTATGGAGACCCAGTACTTC. Full variable domain (rest looked up from reference TRBV5-1 and TRBJ2-5): KAGVTQTPRYLIKTRGQQVTLSCSPISGHRSVSWYQQTPGQGLQFLFEYFSETQRNKGNFPGRFSGRQFSNSRSEMNVSTLELGDSALYLCASSTGTGSMETQYFGPGTRLLVL.

This clonotype has a handful of counts. This chain joins TRBV7-2 and TRBJ2-5; TRBD2 matches at 7 bases. V lost 5 bases to trimming and J lost 12 bases; unmatched junction nucleotides: 18. Germline assignment: CDR1 SGHTA and CDR2 FQGNSA. The length of the CDR3 is 15 residues. The CDR3 reads CASSHPFPAGTPKYF. CDR3 DNA: TGTGCCAGCAGCCATCCCTTCCCAGCGGGAACCCCTAAGTACTTC.

This clonotype was observed a handful of times. The genes are TRBV24-1 and TRBJ2-2; 9 bases align to TRBD1. Trimming took 3 bases from V and 5 from J; bases not matched to a gene: 6. The CDR3 is 16 amino acids. Germline assignment: CDR1 KGHDR and CDR2 SFDVKD. This chain's CDR3 is CATSDTGTGITGELFF. Written as DNA, the CDR3 is TGTGCCACCAGTGATACCGGGACAGGGATTACCGGGGAGCTGTTTTTT.

In its sample, this clonotype was seen once. This chain joins TRBV7-6 and TRBJ1-1, with D perhaps matching TRBD1 (5 bases). Germline CDR1 and CDR2: SGHVS and FNYEAQ. The V and J ends lost 0 bases and 1 base respectively, with 12 bases between them. The CDR3 spans 16 residues. The CDR3 reads CASSLAPGTANTEAFF. Here the CDR3 DNA reads TGTGCCAGCAGCTTAGCGCCCGGGACGGCGAACACTGAAGCTTTCTTT. The full variable domain, with the rest looked up from reference TRBV7-6 and TRBJ1-1, is GAGVSQSPRYKVTKRGQDVALRCDPISGHVSLYWYRQALGQGPEFLTYFNYEAQQDKSGLPNDRFSAERPEGSISTLTIQRTEQRDSAMYRCASSLAPGTANTEAFFGQGTRLTVV.

The V and J genes are TRBV4-2 and TRBJ2-7; D is tentatively TRBD1 or TRBD2 (5 bases each). This CDR3 comprises 15 residues. The germline V gene has CDR1 LGHNA and CDR2 YNFKEQ. V was clipped by 4 bases and J by 3 bases, with 16 bases between them. CDR3 loop: CASSLDTGQYYEQYF. The CDR3 DNA is TGTGCCAGCAGCCTGGACACGGGGCAATACTACGAGCAGTACTTC.